Listed below are T cell receptor beta chains from one sample, sequenced in a study of T-cell memory formation after mild COVID-19. MiXCR, applied by TCRdb to the 5' RACE reads, yields one record per CDR3 protein. The sample records roughly 170,000 distinct CDR3 sequences, approximately 17% being singletons. The sequenced material came from PBMCs or a T cell subset sorted from them (not recorded which). The receptor set was obtained from a man between 18 and 29 years old who had mild COVID-19 (a few samples of this study predate the infection). Cell type and time point are not known. Both conserved end residues are trimmed from each CDR3. D genes are given only for firm matches.

v_call,d_call,j_call,cdr3_aa
TRBV5-1,TRBD2,TRBJ2-3,ASSPRTSAPDTQY
TRBV6-5,NA,TRBJ1-1,ASSPPGRWNTEAF
TRBV20-1,TRBD2,TRBJ2-3,SARPVLAGNTDTQY
TRBV5-1,TRBD1,TRBJ2-5,ASSSGQGAQETQY
TRBV6-5,NA,TRBJ1-1,ASSYSPQDTEAF
TRBV7-2,NA,TRBJ2-4,ASSLYRGPGEGAY
TRBV7-2,NA,TRBJ2-1,ASSQNSYNEQF
TRBV2,NA,TRBJ2-1,ASTEGRLESEQF
TRBV19,NA,TRBJ1-2,ASRPQDSIYGYT
TRBV7-9,TRBD1,TRBJ1-3,ASTMTGGRNGNTIY
TRBV6-5,TRBD1,TRBJ2-1,ASSSGQNNEQF
TRBV20-1,TRBD1,TRBJ2-1,SARDWQGAYNEQF
TRBV20-1,NA,TRBJ1-5,SASHSPKQPQH
TRBV30,NA,TRBJ2-7,AWSGRYEQY
TRBV5-6,NA,TRBJ1-4,ASSMRGGGVEKLF
TRBV5-1,TRBD1,TRBJ2-7,ASSLVGDRTYEQY
TRBV4-2,TRBD1,TRBJ1-5,ASSRIPETGNQPQH
TRBV12-3/TRBV12-4,TRBD1,TRBJ2-5,ASSFWTGQETQY
TRBV7-9,TRBD1,TRBJ1-2,ASIRQGGYGYT
TRBV5-1,NA,TRBJ2-3,ASGLEGNTQY
TRBV6-1,NA,TRBJ1-6,ASSIRQDNSPLH
TRBV4-3,NA,TRBJ2-4,ASSQLSGDKNIQY
TRBV6-5,TRBD1,TRBJ1-5,ASSSRYRGSNQPQH
TRBV29-1,NA,TRBJ2-2,SVGRQPMNTGELF
TRBV3-1,TRBD1,TRBJ1-1,ASTGQGNTEAF
TRBV20-1,TRBD2,TRBJ2-3,SQSSGGTDTQY
TRBV9,TRBD1,TRBJ1-2,ASSVQAGGYGYT
TRBV29-1,NA,TRBJ2-4,SVTGSLDKNIQY
TRBV7-2,NA,TRBJ2-3,ASTTGPSTDTQY
TRBV11-2,TRBD1,TRBJ1-6,ASSSDPGGQGGSPLH
TRBV20-1,TRBD2,TRBJ2-3,SAREPSGVTDTQY
TRBV5-1,NA,TRBJ2-5,ASSLITDQETQY
TRBV5-1,NA,TRBJ2-3,ASSLAITSTDTQY
TRBV7-8,TRBD2,TRBJ2-1,ASSRGGGEQF
TRBV20-1,NA,TRBJ2-1,SAGGGAVRNEQF
TRBV18,TRBD1,TRBJ2-1,ASSPGTGTYNEQF
TRBV11-3,NA,TRBJ2-3,ASAPEEEKAQY
TRBV9,NA,TRBJ1-6,ASSVASNNSPLH
TRBV11-1,NA,TRBJ1-2,ASSIGLGWGYT
TRBV4-1,NA,TRBJ1-1,ASSLTAVNTEAF
TRBV5-1,NA,TRBJ2-1,ASSQTSAGGSDEQF
TRBV6-5,NA,TRBJ1-2,ASSSSGVGYT
TRBV10-2,TRBD2,TRBJ2-7,ASGNNLAGTYEQY
TRBV5-1,NA,TRBJ2-3,ASSPGGISTDTQY
TRBV12-5,NA,TRBJ2-7,ASGLALTGSTSYEQY
TRBV7-9,NA,TRBJ2-2,ASSFRRNTGELF
TRBV7-1,TRBD1,TRBJ1-6,ASSSGQGRGSPLH
TRBV12-3/TRBV12-4,NA,TRBJ1-1,ASSLNRQSNTEAF
TRBV6-5,NA,TRBJ2-3,ASSSRSGGRLGQKVPQY
TRBV4-2,NA,TRBJ1-5,ASSLAFQGSGQPQH